The TCR beta chain described here comes from a study of blood T cell repertoires in COVID-19. The overall study: Samples taken during acute and convalescent COVID-19 were collected in the United States, Italy and Spain.

The repertoire was sequenced with immunoSEQ multiplex PCR; TCRdb's copy has only in-frame clones and lacks some. The table lists roughly 250,000 clones, 80% to 90% of them singletons. From germline, CDR1 is LGHNA and CDR2 YNFKEQ. V lost 1 base to trimming and J lost 4 bases, with 10 bases between them. There are 14 residues in the CDR3. The chain recombines TRBV4-2 with TRBJ1-1; D not resolved. Sequenced input: peripheral blood. The TCR comes from a man between 50 and 59 years old with acute or convalescent COVID-19. CDR3 nucleotides: TGTGCCAGCAGCCAAGTACAGCGGGGCACTGAAGCTTTCTTT. As protein: CASSQVQRGTEAFF.